This T cell receptor (beta chain) was captured in a study of cytomegalovirus exposure and HLA in healthy donors. On the study more broadly: A prior analysis found more than 90 million unique TCR beta sequences from 150 million to 200 million T cells. Regarding the study as a whole: Some segments of the V type, notably TRBV6-2 and TRBV6-3, were excluded as indistinguishable. TCR beta chains associated with HLA were, in a later analysis, more clonally expanded than equally common others. The Asian-associated ancestry cluster reportedly had fewer N-insertions than the approximately 670-donor mean in a later analysis.

CDR1 and CDR2 from the germline V gene are MGHRA and YSYEKL. The CDR3 contains 11 residues. V was trimmed by 5 bases and J by 6 bases, leaving 5 bases between them. PCR amplification relied on 60 Vbeta primers (plus 13 Jbeta primers). Repertoires were generated with immunoSEQ multiplex PCR, while TCRdb's copy carries only in-frame clones and drops some. The table has 100,000 or so clones, over 70% seen once; the top ten hold 8% to 13%. Remarks on this clone: Its target is not known.

The chain is built from TRBV4-1 and TRBJ2-1; D remains ambiguous. Sequencing used PBMCs. The sequence derives from a man between 50 and 59 years old in good health and CMV-seronegative. CDR3 in DNA: TGCGCCAGCAGCGAGTTCAATGAGCAGTTCTTC. Translating it yields CASSEFNEQFF.